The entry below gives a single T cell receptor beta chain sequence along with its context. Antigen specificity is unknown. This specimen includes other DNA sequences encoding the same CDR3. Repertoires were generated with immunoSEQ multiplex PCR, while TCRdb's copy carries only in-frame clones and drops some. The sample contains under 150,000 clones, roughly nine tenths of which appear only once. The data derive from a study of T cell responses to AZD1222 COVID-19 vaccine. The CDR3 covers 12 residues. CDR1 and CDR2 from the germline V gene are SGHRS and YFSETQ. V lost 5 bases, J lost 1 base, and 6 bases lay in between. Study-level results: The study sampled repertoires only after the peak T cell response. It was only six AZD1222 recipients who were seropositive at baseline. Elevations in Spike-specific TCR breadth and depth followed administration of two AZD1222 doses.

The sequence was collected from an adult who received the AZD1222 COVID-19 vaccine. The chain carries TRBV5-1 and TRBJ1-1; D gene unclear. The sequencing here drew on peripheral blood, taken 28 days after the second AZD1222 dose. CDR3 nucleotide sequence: TGCGCCAGCAGGAGGTCGAACACTGAAGCTTTCTTT. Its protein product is CASRRSNTEAFF.